This T cell receptor (beta chain) was captured in a study of T-cell reconstitution after alpha-beta-depleted transplantation in children. The authors prepared the TCRbeta library with unique molecular identifiers. From the PCR reads, TCRdb called clonotypes with MiXCR, one entry per CDR3 protein. Of about 280,000 distinct CDR3 sequences detected, approximately 10% appear once; the ten largest clones hold around 20%. Many counts were recorded for this clonotype. The CDR3 runs to 15 residues. Between the trimmed V and J ends, which lost 2 bases and 10 bases, there was a span of 19 bases. CDR1 is ENHRY and CDR2 is SYGVKD in the germline V gene.

The receptor was derived from a male patient aged 2 to 9 who had a stem cell transplant for chronic granulomatous disease, so the T cells may come from the graft donor. The chain recombines TRBV10-3 with TRBJ2-3; D is possibly TRBD1 or TRBD2 (5 bases each). The starting material was peripheral blood, obtained 180 days after TCRalphabeta/CD19-depleted stem cell transplant. The CDR3 nucleotides are TGTGCCATCAGTGAGAGCGCTAGGGAGAGAGGGGCGCAGTATTTT. It encodes CAISESARERGAQYF.